The rows below give T cell receptor beta chains drawn from one sample of a study of OX40 agonist ivuxolimab in advanced cancers. Method: immunoSEQ multiplex PCR; TCRdb's copy keeps in-frame clones and lacks some. The sample has about 41,000 clones; 88% are singletons. This specimen was CD4+ or CD8+ T cells sorted from blood, taken in a trial of the OX40 agonist ivuxolimab. These receptors were obtained from an adult with an advanced solid tumor such as melanoma, head and neck, liver or kidney cancer. Both conserved end residues are part of each CDR3. Fields, in order: D gene, V gene, clone size, J gene, CDR3 protein, CDR3 DNA. A D gene is named only where the DNA matches it firmly. A clone size is listed for some rows: how often the clone was seen (once, few, many), or a class if it is expanded.

D: -; V: TRBV2; size: -; J: TRBJ1-2; CDR3: CASTSWVQGYTF; DNA: TGTGCCAGCACTTCCTGGGTTCAGGGCTACACCTTC
D: -; V: TRBV9; size: -; J: TRBJ1-6; CDR3: CASGPSGNSPLHF; DNA: TGTGCCAGCGGACCGTCCGGTAATTCACCCCTCCACTTT
D: -; V: TRBV16; size: -; J: TRBJ1-1; CDR3: CASSLSKGGGTEAFF; DNA: TGTGCCAGCAGCCTCAGTAAGGGGGGAGGCACTGAAGCTTTCTTT
D: -; V: TRBV9; size: -; J: TRBJ2-7; CDR3: CASSVGAGSYEQYF; DNA: TGTGCCAGCAGCGTAGGGGCGGGTTCCTACGAGCAGTACTTC
D: -; V: TRBV28; size: -; J: TRBJ2-1; CDR3: CASSLGRGDEQFF; DNA: TGTGCCAGCAGTTTAGGCAGGGGCGATGAGCAGTTCTTC
D: TRBD2; V: TRBV30; size: -; J: TRBJ2-1; CDR3: CAWSTSGGNEQFF; DNA: TGTGCCTGGAGTACTAGCGGAGGGAATGAGCAGTTCTTC
D: -; V: TRBV2; size: few; J: TRBJ1-1; CDR3: CASSEGSPEAFF; DNA: TGTGCCAGCAGTGAAGGGTCCCCCGAAGCTTTCTTT
D: -; V: TRBV6-1; size: -; J: TRBJ2-3; CDR3: CASSEAVGGPKDTQYF; DNA: TGTGCCAGCAGTGAAGCCGTCGGGGGGCCGAAAGATACGCAGTATTTT
D: TRBD1; V: TRBV19; size: -; J: TRBJ2-3; CDR3: CASSQGAGVDTQYF; DNA: TGTGCCAGCTCACAGGGGGCTGGAGTAGATACGCAGTATTTT
D: TRBD2; V: TRBV7-6; size: -; J: TRBJ2-1; CDR3: CASSLAGGRGDNEQFF; DNA: TGTGCCAGCAGCTTAGCGGGCGGGAGGGGTGATAATGAGCAGTTCTTC
D: TRBD2; V: TRBV15; size: -; J: TRBJ2-3; CDR3: CATAGSGIGTQYF; DNA: TGTGCCACCGCTGGAAGCGGGATTGGCACGCAGTATTTT
D: TRBD2; V: TRBV5-1; size: -; J: TRBJ2-7; CDR3: CASSLGLGGMGEQYF; DNA: TGCGCCAGCAGCTTGGGACTCGGGGGGATGGGCGAGCAGTACTTC
D: -; V: TRBV13; size: -; J: TRBJ2-1; CDR3: CASSLAGDSATYNEQFF; DNA: TGTGCCAGCAGCTTAGCCGGGGATAGCGCAACCTACAATGAGCAGTTCTTC
D: -; V: TRBV5-1; size: -; J: TRBJ1-4; CDR3: CASSLATATNEKLFF; DNA: TGCGCCAGCAGCTTGGCAACAGCAACTAATGAAAAACTGTTTTTT
D: TRBD1; V: TRBV5-6; size: -; J: TRBJ2-5; CDR3: CASSLAQGLETQYF; DNA: TGTGCCAGCAGCTTGGCACAGGGGCTAGAGACCCAGTACTTC
D: -; V: TRBV7-9; size: -; J: TRBJ2-6; CDR3: CASSSTSGSGANVLTF; DNA: TGTGCCAGCAGCTCCACATCCGGGAGTGGGGCCAACGTCCTGACTTTC
D: TRBD2; V: TRBV7-9; size: -; J: TRBJ2-1; CDR3: CASSLAGLAGGHHEQFF; DNA: TGTGCCAGCAGCTTAGCGGGTCTAGCGGGAGGGCACCATGAGCAGTTCTTC
D: TRBD2; V: TRBV2; size: once; J: TRBJ2-2; CDR3: CASSFTSGINTGELFF; DNA: TGTGCCAGCAGTTTTACTAGCGGGATAAACACCGGGGAGCTGTTTTTT
D: -; V: TRBV4-1; size: -; J: TRBJ2-3; CDR3: CASSQLGLNTDTQYF; DNA: TGCGCCAGCAGCCAATTAGGGCTCAACACAGATACGCAGTATTTT
D: TRBD2; V: TRBV18; size: -; J: TRBJ2-7; CDR3: CASSPPREGSYEQYF; DNA: TGTGCCAGCTCACCACCGCGGGAGGGCTCCTACGAGCAGTACTTC
D: -; V: TRBV7-8; size: -; J: TRBJ2-1; CDR3: CASPRGGEQFF; DNA: TGTGCCAGCCCCAGGGGTGGAGAGCAGTTCTTC
D: -; V: TRBV30; size: few; J: TRBJ1-4; CDR3: CAWSDLGGDSEKLFF; DNA: TGTGCCTGGAGTGACCTTGGGGGGGATAGTGAAAAACTGTTTTTT
D: TRBD1; V: TRBV4-2; size: -; J: TRBJ2-7; CDR3: CASSQAFQGASSYEQYF; DNA: TGTGCCAGCAGCCAGGCATTTCAGGGGGCGTCCTCCTACGAGCAGTACTTC
D: -; V: TRBV28; size: -; J: TRBJ1-6; CDR3: CASSLTSMINSPLHF; DNA: TGTGCCAGCAGTTTAACCAGCATGATCAATTCACCCCTCCACTTT
D: -; V: TRBV7-9; size: -; J: TRBJ2-1; CDR3: CAQEPGNNEQFF; DNA: TGTGCCCAGGAACCAGGGAACAATGAGCAGTTCTTC
D: -; V: TRBV7-9; size: -; J: TRBJ1-1; CDR3: CASSLESTEAFF; DNA: TGTGCCAGCAGCTTAGAAAGCACTGAAGCTTTCTTT
D: TRBD1; V: TRBV28; size: -; J: TRBJ2-3; CDR3: CASTPTEGGLGGFTDTQYF; DNA: TGTGCCAGCACCCCCACGGAAGGGGGCCTCGGTGGTTTCACAGATACGCAGTATTTT
D: TRBD2; V: TRBV14; size: -; J: TRBJ2-5; CDR3: CASSLAAGGPGEYFQETQYF; DNA: TGTGCCAGCAGCCTGGCCGCGGGAGGGCCCGGAGAGTACTTCCAAGAGACCCAGTACTTC
D: TRBD2; V: TRBV28; size: -; J: TRBJ2-5; CDR3: CASLPGTINLETQYF; DNA: TGTGCCAGCCTACCAGGGACTATCAATTTGGAGACCCAGTACTTC
D: -; V: TRBV4-1; size: -; J: TRBJ1-1; CDR3: CASSQRGTEAFF; DNA: TGCGCCAGCAGCCAAAGGGGAACTGAAGCTTTCTTT
D: TRBD1; V: TRBV5-4; size: -; J: TRBJ2-7; CDR3: CASSPGQGSSYEQYF; DNA: TGTGCCAGCAGCCCGGGACAGGGCTCCTCCTACGAGCAGTACTTC
D: TRBD2; V: TRBV7-2; size: -; J: TRBJ2-7; CDR3: CASSLVAGGYYEQYF; DNA: TGTGCCAGCAGCTTAGTAGCGGGAGGCTACTACGAGCAGTACTTC
D: -; V: TRBV4-1; size: -; J: TRBJ1-1; CDR3: CASSQDGYRVNTEAFF; DNA: TGCGCCAGCAGCCAGGATGGGTACAGGGTGAACACTGAAGCTTTCTTT
D: -; V: TRBV4-1; size: once; J: TRBJ1-3; CDR3: CASSQDRYSGNTIYF; DNA: TGCGCCAGCAGCCAAGACAGGTACTCTGGAAACACCATATATTTT
D: -; V: TRBV6-6; size: -; J: TRBJ2-7; CDR3: CASSLRGEANYEQYF; DNA: TGTGCCAGCAGTCTCAGGGGGGAGGCCAACTACGAGCAGTACTTC
D: -; V: TRBV4-1; size: few; J: TRBJ1-2; CDR3: CASSQRGNYGYTF; DNA: TGCGCCAGCAGCCAGCGCGGGAACTATGGCTACACCTTC
D: TRBD2; V: TRBV29-1; size: -; J: TRBJ2-7; CDR3: CSVLGLAGHYEQYF; DNA: TGCAGCGTTCTGGGACTAGCGGGACACTACGAGCAGTACTTC
D: TRBD1; V: TRBV7-9; size: -; J: TRBJ2-5; CDR3: CASSGTGGKGWETQYF; DNA: TGTGCCAGCAGCGGGACAGGGGGCAAGGGTTGGGAGACCCAGTACTTC
D: -; V: TRBV4-2; size: -; J: TRBJ1-4; CDR3: CASSQDRGQGGEKLFF; DNA: TGTGCCAGCAGCCAAGATCGCGGCCAAGGGGGTGAAAAACTGTTTTTT
D: TRBD1; V: TRBV7-3; size: -; J: TRBJ2-7; CDR3: CASSLPSGQEQYF; DNA: TGTGCCAGCAGCTTACCCTCGGGACAGGAGCAGTACTTC
D: -; V: TRBV10-3; size: -; J: TRBJ2-1; CDR3: CAISEKSSVDEQFF; DNA: TGTGCCATCAGTGAGAAGTCAAGTGTAGATGAGCAGTTCTTC
D: -; V: TRBV28; size: -; J: TRBJ2-7; CDR3: CASSLRRVMGYEQYF; DNA: TGTGCCAGCAGCCTAAGGCGGGTGATGGGCTACGAGCAGTACTTC
D: TRBD2; V: TRBV11-1; size: -; J: TRBJ2-1; CDR3: CASSLGGGPANEQFF; DNA: TGTGCCAGCAGCTTAGGGGGGGGACCGGCAAATGAGCAGTTCTTC
D: -; V: TRBV19; size: -; J: TRBJ2-7; CDR3: CASSIDRSPYYEQYF; DNA: TGTGCCAGTAGTATAGATCGATCACCTTATTACGAGCAGTACTTC